Listed here are 14 T cell receptor beta chains from one sample, sequenced in a study of blood T cell repertoires in COVID-19. The repertoire was sequenced with immunoSEQ multiplex PCR; TCRdb's copy has only in-frame clones and lacks some. The sample records some 200,000 clones, approximately 78% being singletons. Specimen: peripheral blood. The source of these receptors is a woman between 35 and 50 years old with acute or convalescent COVID-19.

The chain has TRBV7-2 and TRBJ2-5; D gene ambiguous. V was pared by 4 bases and J by 5 bases, with 11 bases between. CDR1 and CDR2 from the germline V gene are SGHTA and FQGNSA. The CDR3 consists of 13 residues. The chain's CDR3 is CASSSSTGETQYF. DNA for the CDR3: TGTGCCAGCAGCTCCTCAACCGGGGAGACCCAGTACTTC.

The chain couples TRBV18 to TRBJ1-1; 10 nucleotides align to TRBD1. This CDR3 spans 16 amino acids. J gave up 1 base and V 3 bases, and 5 bases lay outside the gene matches. CDR1 KGHSH and CDR2 LQKENI come from the germline V gene. The CDR3 reads CASSPGTGVGNTEAFF. The CDR3 DNA reads as TGTGCCAGCTCACCCGGGACAGGGGTCGGGAACACTGAAGCTTTCTTT.

The chain combines TRBV24-1 with TRBJ1-2; a possible D gene is TRBD1 (6 bases). CDR1 and CDR2 from the germline V gene are KGHDR and SFDVKD. V lost 9 bases to trimming and J lost 5 bases, with 9 bases between them. The CDR3 runs 11 residues. CDR3 protein: CATSRGYGYTF. The CDR3 DNA reads TGTGCCACCTCCAGGGGTTATGGCTACACCTTC.

This clone was seen only once. The chain combines TRBV4-1 with TRBJ1-3, with 7 positions matching TRBD1. The CDR3 loop spans 16 amino acids. Germline V gene sequence: CDR1 MGHRA, CDR2 YSYEKL. The junction had 5 bases not matched to a gene; V was cut back by 0 bases and J by 3 bases. Here the CDR3 reads CASSQDRDSYGNTIYF. The CDR3 DNA is TGCGCCAGCAGCCAAGATAGGGACAGCTATGGAAACACCATATATTTT.

V and J are TRBV27 and TRBJ2-7; 11 positions match TRBD2. Germline V gives CDR1 MNHEY, CDR2 SMNVEV (reference sequence). J was trimmed by 6 bases and V by 5 bases; bases with no gene match: 9. This CDR3 spans 15 amino acids. The CDR3 DNA reads as TGTGCCAGCAGTCCACTAGCGGGGGATTTGGGCGAGCAGTACTTC. Encoded protein: CASSPLAGDLGEQYF.

V gene TRBV29-1 combines with J gene TRBJ2-2; TRBD2 matches 8 bases. This CDR3 comprises 17 residues. The germline V gene encodes CDR1 SQVTM and CDR2 ANQGSEA. Germline trimming cut 0 bases from V and 4 bases from J; bases unmatched to any gene: 10. For the CDR3, the DNA is TGCAGCGTTGAAGATCCGGGAGGGGGGTCGCTCACCGGGGAGCTGTTTTTT. Protein product: CSVEDPGGGSLTGELFF.

As to this clone: This specimen includes other DNA sequences encoding the same CDR3. The chain employs TRBV18 and TRBJ2-7; D perhaps matches TRBD1 (6 bases). The CDR3 is 13 amino acids. In germline, CDR1 is KGHSH, CDR2 LQKENI. V lost 6 bases to trimming and J lost 4 bases, with 13 bases between them. For the CDR3, the DNA is TGTGCCAGCTCCCCCATCAGGGGTTACGAGCAGTACTTC. Translating gives CASSPIRGYEQYF. Full variable domain (missing parts from reference TRBV18 and TRBJ2-7): NAGVMQNPRHLVRRRGQEARLRCSPMKGHSHVYWYRQLPEEGLKFMVYLQKENIIDESGMPKERFSAEFPKEGPSILRIQQVVRGDSAAYFCASSPIRGYEQYFGPGTRLTVT.

The V gene is TRBV7-6, the J gene TRBJ2-3; the D is unclear. With 5 bases removed from V and 3 bases from J, the gap between germline ends came to 6 bases. The germline V gene encodes CDR1 SGHVS and CDR2 FNYEAQ. The CDR3 loop spans 12 amino acids. For the CDR3, the DNA is TGTGCCAGCAGCCAATTTACAGATACGCAGTATTTT. It translates to CASSQFTDTQYF.

This clone has a single count. J is TRBJ2-2 and V is TRBV15; maybe TRBD1 (6 bases). In germline, CDR1 is LNHNV, CDR2 YYDKDF (reference sequence). CDR3 size: 16 residues. V dropped 2 bases and J dropped 2 bases, with 12 bases sitting between them. CDR3 bases: TGTGCCACCAGCAGAACCACAGGGATCAACACCGGGGAGCTGTTTTTT. This gives the protein CATSRTTGINTGELFF.

In this sample, this clone turned up once. The CDR3 spells CASSFRDRVGQPQHF. The CDR3 coding sequence is TGTGCCAGCAGTTTCAGGGACAGGGTGGGTCAGCCCCAGCATTTT. The chain combines TRBV28 with TRBJ1-5; 9 bases fit TRBD1. The germline V gene encodes CDR1 MDHEN and CDR2 SYDVKM. Germline trimming cut 3 bases from V and 6 bases from J; bases unmatched to any gene: 6. The CDR3 runs 15 residues.

This chain connects TRBV30 to TRBJ1-4, with D unclear. This CDR3 has 15 residues. Germline lookup yields CDR1 GTSNPN and CDR2 SVGIG (reference sequence). V gave up 4 bases and J gave up 1 base, with 13 bases separating them. The CDR3 bases are TGTGCCTGGAAGGTCGGGAGCGTAACTAATGAAAAACTGTTTTTT. Its translation is CAWKVGSVTNEKLFF.

About this clone itself: The sample has other DNA sequences that encode this CDR3 too. The chain has TRBV5-1 and TRBJ2-1, with D unclear. Between the trimmed V and J ends, which lost 0 bases and 4 bases, there was a span of 5 bases. CDR3 length equals 13 residues. Germline values: CDR1 SGHRS, CDR2 YFSETQ. The CDR3 protein is CASSLGGYNEQFF. The CDR3 region has the DNA TGCGCCAGCAGCTTGGGAGGATACAATGAGCAGTTCTTC.

The V call is TRBV15, the J call TRBJ2-1, with 7 bases that match TRBD1. The V and J ends lost 3 bases and 9 bases, in that order; junction bases with no gene match: 11. This CDR3 contains 15 residues. Looked up from germline, CDR1 is LNHNV and CDR2 is YYDKDF (reference sequence). CDR3: CATSSPDRDTGEQFF. CDR3 coding DNA: TGTGCCACCAGCAGCCCCGACAGGGATACGGGTGAGCAGTTCTTC.

The CDR3 region has the DNA TGCAGCGGGGACTCTTACAATGAGCAGTTCTTC. This translates into CSGDSYNEQFF. J is TRBJ2-1 and V is TRBV29-1; a weak D match, TRBD2 (6 bases). Germline V gene sequence: CDR1 SQVTM, CDR2 ANQGSEA. V was pared by 7 bases and J by 4 bases, with 8 bases between. CDR3 length: 11 amino acids.